Listed below are T cell receptor beta chains from one sample, sequenced in a study of monozygotic twins with inflammatory bowel disease. Reprocessing the 5' RACE reads, TCRdb reports a single entry for every CDR3 protein and omits DNA. The listing contains 300,000 to 350,000 distinct CDR3 sequences. The sequencing sample was made of blood. These receptors all come from a human donor with ulcerative colitis or Crohn's disease, or a healthy co-twin of an affected twin (not recorded which). CDR3s include the opening cysteine and the closing phenylalanine or tryptophan. Each record gives: J gene, V gene, CDR3 protein.

J: TRBJ1-2
V: TRBV6-5
CDR3: CASSYGRGSANYGYTF

J: TRBJ1-5
V: TRBV28
CDR3: CASSSWGSGSSQPQHF

J: TRBJ2-3
V: TRBV20-1
CDR3: CSARDLSVSGTSTDTQYF

J: TRBJ1-2
V: TRBV5-1
CDR3: CASSSSGERDGYTF

J: TRBJ2-7
V: TRBV5-6
CDR3: CASSWTGGVINEQYF

J: TRBJ1-6
V: TRBV11-2
CDR3: CASSLDPDMNSPLHF

J: TRBJ1-3
V: TRBV6-5
CDR3: CASSYSSKAAALGNTIYF

J: TRBJ1-2
V: TRBV5-1
CDR3: CASSLDQAVVDGYTF

J: TRBJ2-3
V: TRBV11-1
CDR3: CASSSTGTSGGSADTQYF

J: TRBJ2-1
V: TRBV29-1
CDR3: CSVGGGIGYNEQFF

J: TRBJ2-2
V: TRBV7-9
CDR3: CASSLVGGFANTGELFF

J: TRBJ1-6
V: TRBV18
CDR3: CASSPPASINNSPLHF

J: TRBJ1-1
V: TRBV28
CDR3: CASSPRVRNTEAFF

J: TRBJ2-7
V: TRBV28
CDR3: CASRKAPSGEQYF

J: TRBJ2-3
V: TRBV5-1
CDR3: CASSFFGAFTDTQYF

J: TRBJ2-5
V: TRBV27
CDR3: CASSSTGSKETQYF